What follows describes a single T cell receptor (beta chain). TCRdb keeps only in-frame clones here, not all; method: immunoSEQ multiplex PCR. The sample records fewer than 150,000 clones, 80% to 90% being singletons. This specimen comes from a study of blood T cell repertoires in COVID-19. Deletions cut 6 bases from V and 4 bases from J, with 8 bases between. This CDR3 has 12 residues. Germline assignment: CDR1 ENHRY and CDR2 SYGVKD. The source of this sequence is a human donor in a cohort sampled during active COVID-19. The V call is TRBV10-3, the J call TRBJ2-3; D not certain. Sequencing was done on a sample of peripheral blood. This CDR3 reads CAISPDSDTQYF. The CDR3 bases are TGTGCCATCAGCCCCGACTCAGATACGCAGTATTTT.